This entry features one T cell receptor (gamma chain) sequence. This clone's antigen is unknown. No much larger clone is present one base from it, and per-base qualities are unavailable. Trimming removed 0 bases from V and 2 bases from J; the gene matches leave 7 bases unexplained. CDR1 and CDR2 are drawn from the germline V gene (reference sequence): VTNTFY, YDVSTARD. From its cysteine to its phenylalanine, the CDR3 spans 15 amino acids. Just the 45-base CDR3 DNA is kept, in frame starting at base 1. Library creation used PCR. The sample was run on an Illumina MiSeq. The public reads were reprocessed by TCRdb using CATT, and rows of matching DNA were later combined. In this sample the table shows nearly 3,000 gamma-chain clones, under 6.5% of which occur a single time. Around 13% of the sample rests with the top ten. This sample stems from a study of human gamma delta and Vdelta1 T cells listed by TCRdb under 2018. For the study in its entirety: The study examined Delta One T cells, which are Vd1+ gamma-delta T cells, as cytotoxic effectors against acute myeloid leukemia.

This clonotype originated in a human donor in good health. Sequenced input: naive CD27+ Vdelta1 gamma-delta T cells from blood. The V and J segments used are TRGV3 and TRGJ1 or TRGJ2. The DNA sequence is as follows: TGTGCCACCTGGGACAGGACCCCAGATTATTATAAGAAACTCTTT. Its protein is CATWDRTPDYYKKLF.